The rows below give T cell receptor beta chains drawn from one sample of a study of cytomegalovirus exposure and HLA in healthy donors. TCRdb's copy holds only in-frame clones and misses some; the assay was immunoSEQ multiplex PCR. The sample includes 150,000 to 200,000 clones, around 82% of them seen just once. The specimen was PBMCs. These receptors all stem from a boy aged 5-17 years in good health and CMV-seronegative. Each CDR3 is given with its conserved first and last residue. The D gene is left open where the match is weak. A row's size may be missing; if present it is once, few, many or a size class.

cdr3_aa cdr3_nt j_call v_call d_call clone_size
CASSQTIKNTEAFF TGCGCCAGCAGCCAGACTATAAAGAACACTGAAGCTTTCTTT TRBJ1-1 TRBV4-3 - -
CASSFYGFQETQYF TGTGCCAGCAGTTTTTACGGGTTCCAAGAGACCCAGTACTTC TRBJ2-5 TRBV28 - -
CASSIKHRPGANVLTF TGTGCCAGCAGCATTAAACATCGTCCTGGGGCCAACGTCCTGACTTTC TRBJ2-6 TRBV5-4 - -
CSVEVTSETQYF TGCAGCGTTGAAGTTACTTCGGAGACCCAGTACTTC TRBJ2-5 TRBV29-1 - -
CASSVAVRNTGELFF TGTGCCAGCAGCGTGGCTGTTAGAAACACCGGGGAGCTGTTTTTT TRBJ2-2 TRBV5-4 - -
CAWSVGRREPQHF TGTGCCTGGAGTGTCGGTCGGCGGGAGCCCCAGCATTTT TRBJ1-5 TRBV30 - -
CASSFGLAGVVSNYEQYF TGTGCCAGCAGCTTCGGACTAGCGGGAGTAGTCAGTAACTACGAGCAGTACTTC TRBJ2-7 TRBV5-6 TRBD2 few
CASSPPGQGNTIYF TGTGCCAGCTCACCACCGGGACAGGGGAACACCATATATTTT TRBJ1-3 TRBV18 TRBD1 -
CASSLGGAGRFLFF TGTGCCAGCAGTTTAGGGGGCGCGGGAAGGTTTTTGTTTTTT TRBJ1-4 TRBV2 TRBD1 -
CASSLGDKNTHEQYF TGCGCCAGCAGCCTGGGGGACAAGAACACCCACGAGCAGTACTTC TRBJ2-7 TRBV5-1 - -
CASSYQGARANYGYTF TGTGCCAGCAGCTATCAGGGGGCGCGGGCTAACTATGGCTACACCTTC TRBJ1-2 TRBV6-4 TRBD1 -
CASSLRGDNEKLFF TGTGCCAGCTCACTCAGGGGAGATAATGAAAAACTGTTTTTT TRBJ1-4 TRBV18 - -
CASTTSGTSRSSEQFF TGTGCCAGCACAACCTCCGGGACTAGCAGATCTAGTGAGCAGTTCTTC TRBJ2-1 TRBV18 TRBD2 -
CASYGGWTDDGYTF TGTGCCAGCTATGGCGGCTGGACAGACGATGGCTACACCTTC TRBJ1-2 TRBV2 - -
CASSSLGGTGVSTEAFF TGTGCCAGCAGCTCCCTGGGGGGGACAGGGGTAAGCACTGAAGCTTTCTTT TRBJ1-1 TRBV7-2 TRBD1 -
CASRWTSGGEETQYF TGTGCCAGCAGATGGACTAGCGGGGGGGAGGAGACCCAGTACTTC TRBJ2-5 TRBV7-2 TRBD2 -
CASSPRENTEAFF TGTGCCAGCAGCCCTCGAGAGAACACTGAAGCTTTCTTT TRBJ1-1 TRBV6-6 - -
CASSPRRGNEQFF TGTGCCAGCAGCCCGAGGAGGGGAAATGAGCAGTTCTTC TRBJ2-1 TRBV21-1 - -
CASSGELLTDTQYF TGTGCCAGCAGCGGGGAACTTCTCACAGATACGCAGTATTTT TRBJ2-3 TRBV2 - few
CASSAGTGMAEQYF TGCGCCAGCAGCGCCGGGACAGGGATGGCCGAGCAGTACTTC TRBJ2-7 TRBV5-1 TRBD1 -
CASSEVWGGVYEQYF TGTGCCAGCAGTGAAGTTTGGGGCGGGGTGTACGAGCAGTACTTC TRBJ2-7 TRBV6-1 - once
CAWSVRQGSSPLHF TGTGCCTGGAGCGTCCGACAGGGTAGTTCACCCCTCCACTTT TRBJ1-6 TRBV30 TRBD1 -
CASSLGQSGHQPQHF TGTGCCAGCAGTTTGGGACAGAGCGGGCATCAGCCCCAGCATTTT TRBJ1-5 TRBV28 TRBD1 -
CASSLGLYNEQFF TGTGCCAGCAGTTTGGGACTTTACAATGAGCAGTTCTTC TRBJ2-1 TRBV27 - -
CASSYSQGEASYEQYF TGTGCCAGCAGTTATTCGCAGGGGGAGGCCTCCTACGAGCAGTACTTC TRBJ2-7 TRBV27 - -
CASSAAPPGTEKNIQYF TGTGCCAGCAGCGCCGCGCCCCCTGGGACAGAGAAAAACATTCAGTACTTC TRBJ2-4 TRBV9 TRBD1 -
CASIEGSNQPQHF TGTGCCAGCATTGAGGGTAGCAATCAGCCCCAGCATTTT TRBJ1-5 TRBV28 - -
CASSLGTSGYEQYF TGTGCCAGCAGCTTAGGGACTAGCGGCTACGAGCAGTACTTC TRBJ2-7 TRBV5-6 TRBD2 -
CASSEQDRTSPYF TGTGCCAGCAGTGAACAAGACAGGACTTCCCCCTATTTT TRBJ1-4 TRBV6-1 - -
CAWSDTGEAFF TGTGCCTGGAGTGACACAGGGGAAGCTTTCTTT TRBJ1-1 TRBV30 - -
CASSATKSGQRGEQYF TGTGCCAGCAGCGCTACGAAATCGGGACAGAGAGGCGAGCAGTACTTC TRBJ2-7 TRBV28 TRBD1 -
CAWSVGQGSSPLHF TGTGCCTGGAGTGTAGGACAGGGAAGTTCACCCCTCCACTTT TRBJ1-6 TRBV30 TRBD1 -
CASRRYLNTGELFF TGTGCCAGCAGGAGGTATTTGAACACCGGGGAGCTGTTTTTT TRBJ2-2 TRBV28 - -
CASSRQDRVGTGELFF TGTGCCAGCAGTCGTCAGGATCGCGTTGGGACCGGGGAGCTGTTTTTT TRBJ2-2 TRBV9 - -
CASSEFGSGELFF TGCGCCAGCAGTGAGTTCGGGTCCGGGGAGCTGTTTTTT TRBJ2-2 TRBV10-1 - -
CASSGRRRDSYEQFF TGTGCCAGCAGTGGACGACGCAGGGATAGCTATGAGCAGTTCTTC TRBJ2-1 TRBV6-4 - few
CASTVSGAAGNIQYF TGTGCCAGCACAGTTAGCGGGGCGGCAGGAAACATTCAGTACTTC TRBJ2-4 TRBV2 TRBD2 -
CASTGTSGRNEQYF TGTGCCAGCACCGGGACTAGCGGGAGGAACGAGCAGTACTTC TRBJ2-7 TRBV6-6 TRBD2 -
CASRGRRDRGSFF TGTGCCAGCAGGGGGCGGCGGGACAGGGGTTCTTTCTTT TRBJ1-1 TRBV2 TRBD1 -
CASSLDQANTEAFF TGCGCCAGCAGCTTGGATCAGGCGAACACTGAAGCTTTCTTT TRBJ1-1 TRBV5-1 - few
CASSLRGQGNNEQFF TGTGCCAGCAGCTTAAGGGGACAGGGGAACAATGAGCAGTTCTTC TRBJ2-1 TRBV7-9 TRBD1 once
CAWSLDRDQPQHF TGTGCCTGGAGCCTGGACAGGGATCAGCCCCAGCATTTT TRBJ1-5 TRBV30 TRBD1 -
CASSYSTGGNEQYF TGTGCCAGCAGTTACTCAACAGGGGGTAACGAGCAGTACTTC TRBJ2-7 TRBV6-6 TRBD1 -
CASSPRQTGVSEQYF TGTGCCAGCAGTCCCCGACAGACGGGGGTCTCCGAGCAGTACTTC TRBJ2-7 TRBV27 - -
CAWSASGLVSYNEQFF TGTGCCTGGAGTGCCTCAGGACTGGTTTCCTACAATGAGCAGTTCTTC TRBJ2-1 TRBV30 - -
CASSIWGGRSYNEQFF TGTGCCAGTAGTATTTGGGGCGGGAGGTCCTACAATGAGCAGTTCTTC TRBJ2-1 TRBV19 TRBD2 -
CASSQDRGGEKLFF TGTGCCAGCAGCCAAGACAGGGGGGGAGAAAAACTGTTTTTT TRBJ1-4 TRBV11-2 TRBD1 -
CASSSPSDSHYGYTF TGTGCCAGCAGTTCACCCTCGGACAGTCACTATGGCTACACCTTC TRBJ1-2 TRBV28 - -
CATSRDRSYRGEQYF TGTGCCACCAGCAGAGATCGGTCCTACAGGGGCGAGCAGTACTTC TRBJ2-7 TRBV15 TRBD1 -
CASSGMWGLGNTIYF TGTGCCAGCAGCGGGATGTGGGGCCTTGGAAACACCATATATTTT TRBJ1-3 TRBV14 - -
CASSSRTGTGVTEAFF TGTGCCAGCAGTTCCCGGACAGGGACGGGCGTCACTGAAGCTTTCTTT TRBJ1-1 TRBV6-5 TRBD1 -
CASSRVGTGGYQPQHF TGTGCCAGCAGCAGGGTGGGGACAGGGGGTTATCAGCCCCAGCATTTT TRBJ1-5 TRBV28 TRBD1 -
CASRKAAGTLRYEQYF TGTGCCAGCAGAAAAGCCGCGGGGACTTTGAGGTACGAGCAGTACTTC TRBJ2-7 TRBV2 - -
CASSDGTPNHGYTF TGTGCCAGCAGCGACGGGACTCCGAACCATGGCTACACCTTC TRBJ1-2 TRBV6-6 - -
CASRAISRSDTNIQYF TGTGCCAGCAGAGCAATATCTAGAAGTGATACAAACATTCAGTACTTC TRBJ2-4 TRBV2 - -
CASSSVGQQNEKLFF TGTGCCAGTAGTTCGGTGGGGCAGCAGAATGAAAAACTGTTTTTT TRBJ1-4 TRBV19 - -